A selection of T cell receptor beta chains follows, all from one sample in a study of blood T cells in healthy people across ages. MiXCR, run by TCRdb on the 5' RACE reads, gives a single entry per CDR3 protein. Among about a million distinct CDR3 sequences listed, 45% to 50% were seen once. What was sequenced was blood. The receptors were gathered from a man aged 25 to 45 in good health. CDR3s include the opening cysteine and the closing phenylalanine or tryptophan. Each record gives: J gene, V gene, D gene, clone size, CDR3 DNA, CDR3 protein. The D gene is left open where the match is weak. Where a row states a size, it is once, few, many or the class of an expanded clone; other rows omit it.

j_call: TRBJ2-5
v_call: TRBV29-1
d_call: TRBD2
clone_size: few
cdr3_nt: TGCAGCGTAAGACTAGCCGGTGAAGAGACCCAGTACTTC
cdr3_aa: CSVRLAGEETQYF

j_call: TRBJ1-2
v_call: TRBV7-2
d_call: TRBD1
clone_size: few
cdr3_nt: TGTGCCAGCAGCCGGCGGGACAGGGGTTATGGCTACACCTTC
cdr3_aa: CASSRRDRGYGYTF

j_call: TRBJ2-3
v_call: TRBV4-2
d_call: TRBD2
clone_size: NA
cdr3_nt: TGTGCCAGCAGCCACCTAACTAGCGGGGGCGAGGATACGCAGTATTTT
cdr3_aa: CASSHLTSGGEDTQYF

j_call: TRBJ2-7
v_call: TRBV12-3/TRBV12-4
d_call: NA
clone_size: NA
cdr3_nt: TGTGCCAGCAGTTTAAAACGAGGTTCCTACGAGCAGTACTTC
cdr3_aa: CASSLKRGSYEQYF

j_call: TRBJ2-7
v_call: TRBV5-1
d_call: TRBD1
clone_size: NA
cdr3_nt: TGCGCCAGCAGCGGGGACAGGAGAGTCGACGAGCAGTACTTC
cdr3_aa: CASSGDRRVDEQYF

j_call: TRBJ2-5
v_call: TRBV6-2/TRBV6-3
d_call: TRBD2
clone_size: NA
cdr3_nt: TGTGCCAGCAGTTACTCGCTAGAGCGGGGGCTAAAAGAGACCCAGTACTTC
cdr3_aa: CASSYSLERGLKETQYF

j_call: TRBJ1-2
v_call: TRBV29-1
d_call: NA
clone_size: NA
cdr3_nt: TGCAGCGTTGAAGTCAGGGACGGCCCTAACTATGGCTACACCTTC
cdr3_aa: CSVEVRDGPNYGYTF

j_call: TRBJ2-7
v_call: TRBV18
d_call: NA
clone_size: NA
cdr3_nt: TGTGCCAGCTCACCCTCGGGAACGAACGAGCAGTACTTC
cdr3_aa: CASSPSGTNEQYF

j_call: TRBJ1-2
v_call: TRBV10-3
d_call: NA
clone_size: NA
cdr3_nt: TGTGCCATCAGTCCCCGACCAGGCGGCTACACCTTC
cdr3_aa: CAISPRPGGYTF

j_call: TRBJ1-5
v_call: TRBV20-1
d_call: TRBD1
clone_size: few
cdr3_nt: TGCAGTGCCCTCCAGGGGGGGAGGTTTAGCAATCAGCCCCAGCATTTT
cdr3_aa: CSALQGGRFSNQPQHF

j_call: TRBJ1-6
v_call: TRBV29-1
d_call: TRBD1
clone_size: NA
cdr3_nt: TGCAGCGGTCTGGGAGGGACAGGGCTTTCACCCCTCCACTTT
cdr3_aa: CSGLGGTGLSPLHF

j_call: TRBJ2-5
v_call: TRBV5-1
d_call: TRBD2
clone_size: NA
cdr3_nt: TGCGCCAGCCATCTAGCGGCACAAGAGACCCAGTACTTC
cdr3_aa: CASHLAAQETQYF

j_call: TRBJ2-5
v_call: TRBV7-7
d_call: NA
clone_size: once
cdr3_nt: TGTGCTAGCAGCCCCGCCCGGGGGCGGGAGACCCAGTACTTC
cdr3_aa: CASSPARGRETQYF

j_call: TRBJ1-6
v_call: TRBV5-1
d_call: NA
clone_size: NA
cdr3_nt: TGCGCCAGCAGCTTGGCCGGCAGGGAGGATTCACCCCTCCACTTT
cdr3_aa: CASSLAGREDSPLHF

j_call: TRBJ1-1
v_call: TRBV20-1
d_call: NA
clone_size: NA
cdr3_nt: TGCAGTGCCCCGAGGGGCAGTCTGAACACTGAAGCTTTCTTT
cdr3_aa: CSAPRGSLNTEAFF

j_call: TRBJ2-3
v_call: TRBV11-2
d_call: NA
clone_size: NA
cdr3_nt: TGTGCCGGCAGCTTAGTTGAGGGGGGTACGCAGTATTTT
cdr3_aa: CAGSLVEGGTQYF

j_call: TRBJ1-6
v_call: TRBV28
d_call: NA
clone_size: NA
cdr3_nt: TGTGCCAGCAGTCCGGGGGGACGGAGCTCCTATAATTCACCCCTCCACTTT
cdr3_aa: CASSPGGRSSYNSPLHF

j_call: TRBJ2-3
v_call: TRBV14
d_call: TRBD2
clone_size: NA
cdr3_nt: TGTGCCAGCAGCCAAGAACTTTCCCCTGGCGGGAGGGCCGCAGATACGCAGTATTTT
cdr3_aa: CASSQELSPGGRAADTQYF

j_call: TRBJ2-3
v_call: TRBV9
d_call: NA
clone_size: NA
cdr3_nt: TGTGCCAGCAGCGACCACGCAGATACGCAGTATTTT
cdr3_aa: CASSDHADTQYF

j_call: TRBJ2-7
v_call: TRBV5-1
d_call: NA
clone_size: few
cdr3_nt: TGCGCCAGCAGTCAGCTCGGGACGGCGGCCTACGAGCAGTACTTC
cdr3_aa: CASSQLGTAAYEQYF

j_call: TRBJ2-7
v_call: TRBV15
d_call: NA
clone_size: NA
cdr3_nt: TGTGCCACCAGCACAAACCGACGGGGAGTCTACGAGCAGTACTTC
cdr3_aa: CATSTNRRGVYEQYF

j_call: TRBJ2-2
v_call: TRBV20-1
d_call: NA
clone_size: NA
cdr3_nt: TGCAGTGCTAGACCCACCGGGGAGCTGTTTTTT
cdr3_aa: CSARPTGELFF

j_call: TRBJ2-2
v_call: TRBV4-1
d_call: NA
clone_size: NA
cdr3_nt: TGCGCCAGCAGCCCCAGCTTAGGGATGAACACCGGGGAGCTGTTTTTT
cdr3_aa: CASSPSLGMNTGELFF

j_call: TRBJ2-6
v_call: TRBV6-2/TRBV6-3
d_call: NA
clone_size: NA
cdr3_nt: TGTGCCAGCAGTTCGTCAGGGTCTGGGGCCAACGTCCTGACTTTC
cdr3_aa: CASSSSGSGANVLTF

j_call: TRBJ2-4
v_call: TRBV2
d_call: NA
clone_size: NA
cdr3_nt: TGTGCCAGCAGGGAGCGACCAGTCAAAAACATTCAGTACTTC
cdr3_aa: CASRERPVKNIQYF

j_call: TRBJ1-1
v_call: TRBV9
d_call: TRBD1
clone_size: NA
cdr3_nt: TGTGCCAGCAGCGTAGCGATGACTTCAGGGGGCGGAAACACTGAAGCTTTCTTT
cdr3_aa: CASSVAMTSGGGNTEAFF

j_call: TRBJ1-2
v_call: TRBV4-2
d_call: NA
clone_size: NA
cdr3_nt: TGTGCCAGCAGCCAAGATTCGGGGGGGTGGTATGGCTACACCTTC
cdr3_aa: CASSQDSGGWYGYTF

j_call: TRBJ1-2
v_call: TRBV3-1
d_call: NA
clone_size: NA
cdr3_nt: TGTGCCAGCAGCCAAGGAGCTGCTAACTATGGCTACACCTTC
cdr3_aa: CASSQGAANYGYTF

j_call: TRBJ2-7
v_call: TRBV30
d_call: TRBD2
clone_size: NA
cdr3_nt: TGTGCCTGGAGTTGGACTAGCGGTTCCTACGAGCAGTACTTC
cdr3_aa: CAWSWTSGSYEQYF

j_call: TRBJ2-3
v_call: TRBV5-6
d_call: NA
clone_size: NA
cdr3_nt: TGTGCCAGCAGCTTGGGTGGGCGGGGCCCCGGTAAAAGCACAGATACGCAGTATTTT
cdr3_aa: CASSLGGRGPGKSTDTQYF

j_call: TRBJ2-7
v_call: TRBV7-9
d_call: NA
clone_size: NA
cdr3_nt: TGTGCCTGCAGCTCCGAGGAGACAGGCCGATACGAGCAGTACTTC
cdr3_aa: CACSSEETGRYEQYF

j_call: TRBJ2-5
v_call: TRBV12-3/TRBV12-4
d_call: TRBD2
clone_size: NA
cdr3_nt: TGTGCCAGCAGTCCTAGCGGGCGGTGGGAGACCCAGTACTTC
cdr3_aa: CASSPSGRWETQYF

j_call: TRBJ2-7
v_call: TRBV4-3
d_call: NA
clone_size: NA
cdr3_nt: TGCGCCGGCAGCCAAGATCGCACAAGTCCCGAGCAGTACTTC
cdr3_aa: CAGSQDRTSPEQYF

j_call: TRBJ1-2
v_call: TRBV4-1
d_call: TRBD1
clone_size: NA
cdr3_nt: TGCGCCAGCAGCCAAGATGACGGGAGTTTGGGACAGGACTATGGCTACACCTTC
cdr3_aa: CASSQDDGSLGQDYGYTF

j_call: TRBJ2-4
v_call: TRBV5-1
d_call: NA
clone_size: NA
cdr3_nt: TGCGCCAGCAGCGCACAGGGAGCCAAAAACATTCAGTACTTC
cdr3_aa: CASSAQGAKNIQYF

j_call: TRBJ2-4
v_call: TRBV20-1
d_call: NA
clone_size: NA
cdr3_nt: TGCAGTGCTAGCCCCGGGGGTAAGGACATTCAGTACTTC
cdr3_aa: CSASPGGKDIQYF

j_call: TRBJ2-7
v_call: TRBV29-1
d_call: TRBD1
clone_size: few
cdr3_nt: TGCAGCGTTGTGGACAGGGGTTGGGAGCAGTACTTC
cdr3_aa: CSVVDRGWEQYF

j_call: TRBJ1-2
v_call: TRBV6-2/TRBV6-3
d_call: NA
clone_size: many
cdr3_nt: TGTGCCAGCAGTTACCGGGCAGAAACTACCTATGGCTACACCTTC
cdr3_aa: CASSYRAETTYGYTF

j_call: TRBJ2-3
v_call: TRBV7-3
d_call: TRBD1
clone_size: many
cdr3_nt: TGTGCCAGCAGCCAAACAGGGGATAAGGCAGATACGCAGTATTTT
cdr3_aa: CASSQTGDKADTQYF

j_call: TRBJ2-5
v_call: TRBV4-1
d_call: TRBD2
clone_size: many
cdr3_nt: TGCGCCAGCAGCCAAGATACCGGACTAGCGGGGGGACAAGAGACCCAGTACTTC
cdr3_aa: CASSQDTGLAGGQETQYF

j_call: TRBJ2-2
v_call: TRBV6-8
d_call: TRBD1
clone_size: NA
cdr3_nt: TGTGCCAGCAGCAAACCCGGGACAGGGGGCCAACTACCACCGAACACCGGGGAGCTGTTTTTT
cdr3_aa: CASSKPGTGGQLPPNTGELFF

j_call: TRBJ2-3
v_call: TRBV10-3
d_call: NA
clone_size: NA
cdr3_nt: TGTGCCATCAGCCGGACTACAGATACGCAGTATTTT
cdr3_aa: CAISRTTDTQYF

j_call: TRBJ2-7
v_call: TRBV4-2
d_call: NA
clone_size: NA
cdr3_nt: TGTGCCAGCAGCCTCGACGGGACAAAAATGGCCTACGAGCAGTACTTC
cdr3_aa: CASSLDGTKMAYEQYF

j_call: TRBJ2-3
v_call: TRBV20-1
d_call: NA
clone_size: few
cdr3_nt: TGCAGTGCTAAGGCGGGGAGCCGCACAGATACGCAGTATTTT
cdr3_aa: CSAKAGSRTDTQYF

j_call: TRBJ2-2
v_call: TRBV7-6
d_call: TRBD1
clone_size: few
cdr3_nt: TGTGCCAGCAGCTTAGTGGCGGCTGGGACAGGGGTAGGGGAGCTGTTTTTT
cdr3_aa: CASSLVAAGTGVGELFF

j_call: TRBJ2-3
v_call: TRBV29-1
d_call: TRBD1
clone_size: NA
cdr3_nt: TGCAGCGTTGGTGGGGGTGAGGGACAGGGGGTAGATACGCAGTATTTT
cdr3_aa: CSVGGGEGQGVDTQYF

j_call: TRBJ2-3
v_call: TRBV10-3
d_call: TRBD2
clone_size: NA
cdr3_nt: TGTGCCATCAGTGAGCTAGCGGGATCCACAGATACGCAGTATTTT
cdr3_aa: CAISELAGSTDTQYF

j_call: TRBJ2-1
v_call: TRBV11-2
d_call: NA
clone_size: NA
cdr3_nt: TGTGCCAGCAGCCCCTGGGACAATGAGCAGTTCTTC
cdr3_aa: CASSPWDNEQFF

j_call: TRBJ1-2
v_call: TRBV20-1
d_call: TRBD1
clone_size: NA
cdr3_nt: TGCAGTGCTAGCGCCCACAGGGGGAAAGGCTATGGCTACACCTTC
cdr3_aa: CSASAHRGKGYGYTF

j_call: TRBJ2-3
v_call: TRBV29-1
d_call: TRBD2
clone_size: few
cdr3_nt: TGCAGCGTCCCCCTCGTAGCGGGGGGGGCAGATACGCAGTATTTT
cdr3_aa: CSVPLVAGGADTQYF

j_call: TRBJ2-1
v_call: TRBV7-9
d_call: TRBD2
clone_size: NA
cdr3_nt: TGTGCCAGCAGCCTACGACCGACTAGCGGGGGCCCATCCTACAATGAGCAGTTCTTC
cdr3_aa: CASSLRPTSGGPSYNEQFF

j_call: TRBJ2-1
v_call: TRBV18
d_call: NA
clone_size: NA
cdr3_nt: TGTGCCAGCTCACCAGGGGAGGTCAATGAGCAGTTCTTC
cdr3_aa: CASSPGEVNEQFF

j_call: TRBJ2-3
v_call: TRBV10-3
d_call: NA
clone_size: many
cdr3_nt: TGTGCCATCAGTGGCGGAGATACGCAGTATTTT
cdr3_aa: CAISGGDTQYF

j_call: TRBJ2-5
v_call: TRBV7-9
d_call: NA
clone_size: NA
cdr3_nt: TGTGCCAGCAGCTTAGGATCCGTTAGTAGAGAGACCCAGTACTTC
cdr3_aa: CASSLGSVSRETQYF

j_call: TRBJ1-5
v_call: TRBV3-1
d_call: NA
clone_size: NA
cdr3_nt: TGTGCCAGCAGCCCCGGACAGACCATTAGCAATCAGCCCCAGCATTTT
cdr3_aa: CASSPGQTISNQPQHF

j_call: TRBJ2-3
v_call: TRBV12-5
d_call: NA
clone_size: NA
cdr3_nt: TGTGCTAGTGGTTTGGGGGGGGGCACAGATACGCAGTATTTT
cdr3_aa: CASGLGGGTDTQYF

j_call: TRBJ2-3
v_call: TRBV29-1
d_call: TRBD1
clone_size: few
cdr3_nt: TGCAGCGGGGGACAGTCCGTTAGCACAGATACGCAGTATTTT
cdr3_aa: CSGGQSVSTDTQYF